The 23 T cell receptor beta chains below come from one sample, sequenced in a study of blood T cell repertoires in COVID-19 (dated by TCRdb to the early 2020s). Library method: the immunoSEQ multiplex PCR assay. TCRdb re-hosts the immuneACCESS table, in-frame sequences only. Its copies lack some clones; in the studies checked, an unresolved V gene accounts for under half of them, and the cause for the rest is not known. The sample table lists 80,000 to 90,000 clones, approximately 85% of them with a count of one. The ten largest account for roughly 3% of the sample. The sample consisted of peripheral blood. These receptor sequences come from an elderly woman with COVID-19, enrolled during active disease.

In its sample, this clone was seen once. The chain has TRBV5-1 and TRBJ1-2; D is unresolved. V lost 0 bases, J lost 2 bases, and 14 bases lay in between. This CDR3 comprises 16 residues. Looked up from germline, CDR1 is SGHRS and CDR2 is YFSETQ. CDR3 amino acids: CASSLGPRGANYGYTF. The DNA for the CDR3 is TGCGCCAGCAGCTTGGGCCCCCGGGGAGCAAACTATGGCTACACCTTC.

The chain recombines TRBV27 with TRBJ2-1; 13 nucleotides align to TRBD2. J lost 7 bases, V lost 5 bases, and 2 bases had no gene match. The germline V gene encodes CDR1 MNHEY and CDR2 SMNVEV (reference sequence). The CDR3 extends over 14 amino acids. The CDR3 DNA follows: TGTGCCAGCAGTAGGACTAGCGGGAGAAATGAGCAGTTCTTC. This encodes CASSRTSGRNEQFF.

CDR3 nucleotides: TGTGCCAGAAGCTTGCCCAAGGGGAGGGGAAATCATGAGACCCAGTACTTC. It codes for CARSLPKGRGNHETQYF. The rearrangement links TRBV5-3 to TRBJ2-5, with TRBD2 matching over 7 bases. TRBV5-3 is an open reading frame whose function is uncertain. J lost 5 bases, V lost 1 base, and 14 bases had no gene match. The length of the CDR3 is 17 residues.

Regarding this clone: Sequence at one end of the junction differs from germline and may be a read error. J is TRBJ2-5 and V is TRBV6-1, with 9 bases matching TRBD2. The CDR3 length is 15 residues. Germline CDR1 MNHNS, CDR2 SASEGT. CDR3: CASREVAGAGETQYF. In DNA form, the CDR3 reads TGTGCCAGCAGGGAAGTAGCGGGGGCTGGAGAGACCCAGTACTTC.

V and J are TRBV28 and TRBJ1-2; no firm D call. The V gene lost 4 bases and the J gene lost 0 bases, with 15 bases spanning the gap. This CDR3 has 16 residues. Looked up from germline, CDR1 is MDHEN and CDR2 is SYDVKM. The CDR3 protein is CASSSIPGAANYGYTF. The CDR3 DNA follows: TGTGCCAGCAGTTCTATCCCGGGTGCGGCTAACTATGGCTACACCTTC.

V gene TRBV5-1 combines with J gene TRBJ1-2; D is unclear. This CDR3 is 14 amino acids long. From germline, CDR1 is SGHRS and CDR2 YFSETQ. V was trimmed by 0 bases and J by 5 bases, leaving 11 bases between them. This CDR3 reads CASSLGAWRYGYTF. DNA of the CDR3: TGCGCCAGCAGCTTGGGGGCGTGGAGGTATGGCTACACCTTC.

CDR3 region: CASSPDGGTQYF. In DNA form, the CDR3 reads TGTGCCAGCAGCCCTGACGGCGGTACGCAGTATTTT. This chain uses TRBV12-3 or TRBV12-4 with TRBJ2-3; no definite D call. Trimming took 6 bases from V and 8 from J, leaving 12 bases between them. The CDR3 consists of 12 residues.

This clone appeared a few times. The gene calls are TRBV18 and TRBJ2-1, with 10 bases that match TRBD2. Germline CDR1 KGHSH, CDR2 LQKENI. After removal of 3 bases from V and 1 base from J, the junction contained 3 bases not matched to a gene. The CDR3 has 16 amino acids. This chain's CDR3 is CASSPQRGGSYNEQFF. As DNA, the CDR3 is TGTGCCAGCTCACCCCAGCGGGGGGGATCCTACAATGAGCAGTTCTTC.

This clone showed up just once. This rearrangement joins TRBV7-3 to TRBJ2-1; D is possibly TRBD2 (5 bases). V lost 5 bases and J 7 bases, leaving 15 bases between the germline ends. This CDR3 spans 14 amino acids. Looked up from germline, CDR1 is SGHTA and CDR2 is FQGTGA. The CDR3 sequence: CASSTWNGVNEQFF. The CDR3 DNA is TGTGCCAGCAGCACTTGGAACGGGGTGAATGAGCAGTTCTTC.

The chain couples TRBV7-9 to TRBJ2-5, with TRBD2 matching over 10 bases. Looked up from germline, CDR1 is SEHNR and CDR2 is FQNEAQ (reference sequence). This CDR3 comprises 15 residues. The trim removed 4 bases at V and 5 bases at J, leaving 7 bases unmatched. The CDR3 sequence is CASSSPSSGSETQYF. The CDR3 DNA reads as TGTGCCAGCAGCTCCCCCTCTAGCGGGAGTGAGACCCAGTACTTC.

This clone appeared once. This chain links TRBV6-5 with TRBJ1-2, with 7 bases matching TRBD1. The V gene's germline CDR1 is MNHEY and CDR2 SVGAGI. J was trimmed by 4 bases and V by 6 bases; bases with no gene match: 11. The CDR3 runs 15 residues. DNA of the CDR3: TGTGCCAGCAGCCCCTCGGGACAGTTTTCCTATGGCTACACCTTC. Its protein is CASSPSGQFSYGYTF.

Here the CDR3 DNA reads TGCGCCAGCGCGAATCCGGGACTAGCGGGAGACAATGAGCAGTTCTTC. It yields the protein CASANPGLAGDNEQFF. This chain uses TRBV5-1 with TRBJ2-1; 14 bases match TRBD2. The CDR3 length is 16 residues. The V and J ends lost 7 bases and 5 bases, in that order; junction bases with no gene match: 8. Germline values: CDR1 SGHRS, CDR2 YFSETQ.

This sequence joins TRBV7-3 and TRBJ2-3, with 8 bases lining up with TRBD2. The V gene's germline CDR1 is SGHTA and CDR2 FQGTGA. Trimming cost V 5 bases and J 4 bases; bases outside gene matches: 5. CDR3 size: 14 residues. The CDR3 loop is CASSQGLASDTQYF. DNA of the CDR3: TGTGCCAGCAGCCAAGGACTAGCATCAGATACGCAGTATTTT.

This chain links TRBV6-2 or TRBV6-3 with TRBJ2-2; a possible D gene is TRBD2 (5 bases). Germline CDR1 MNHEY, CDR2 SVGEGT. There are 14 residues in the CDR3. V shed 4 bases and J shed 1 base, with 7 bases lying between them. In DNA, the CDR3 is TGTGCCAGCAGTTTGGCGGGGAACACCGGGGAGCTGTTTTTT. Translating it yields CASSLAGNTGELFF.

The chain recombines TRBV11-3 with TRBJ2-1; TRBD1 matches at 9 bases. CDR1 and CDR2 from the germline V gene are SGHNT and YENEEA. J gave up 9 bases and V 6 bases, and 6 bases lay outside the gene matches. This CDR3 comprises 13 residues. CDR3 region: CASSQQGAAEQFF. The CDR3 DNA follows: TGTGCCAGCAGTCAACAGGGGGCGGCTGAGCAGTTCTTC.

The chain joins TRBV2 to TRBJ1-1; TRBD1 might be the D (6 bases). Between the trimmed V and J ends, which lost 6 bases and 5 bases, there was a span of 16 bases. CDR1 SNHLY and CDR2 FYNNEI come from the germline V gene. The CDR3 totals 14 residues. The CDR3 spells CASRKTGQGTEAFF. The CDR3 nucleotides read TGTGCCAGCAGAAAAACAGGTCAGGGGACTGAAGCTTTCTTT.

This sequence joins TRBV7-7 and TRBJ2-7; 10 bases map to TRBD2. This CDR3 is built from 16 residues. V lost 0 bases and J lost 2; bases outside the gene matches: 4. The V gene's germline CDR1 is SSHAT and CDR2 FNYEAQ (reference sequence). In nucleotides, the CDR3 is TGTGCCAGCAGCTTAGCCAGCGGGAGGGCCACCTACGAGCAGTACTTC. Amino acid sequence: CASSLASGRATYEQYF.

The chain links TRBV5-1 to TRBJ1-1; no clear D. Germline V gives CDR1 SGHRS, CDR2 YFSETQ. V was trimmed by 7 bases and J by 5 bases, leaving 15 bases between them. The CDR3 loop spans 13 amino acids. The CDR3 protein is CASAWIGETEAFF. CDR3 bases: TGCGCCAGCGCTTGGATCGGGGAAACTGAAGCTTTCTTT.

The rearrangement uses TRBV29-1 and TRBJ2-1, with 14 bases matching TRBD2. CDR3 length: 14 amino acids. Germline CDR1 reads SQVTM; CDR2 reads ANQGSEA. After removal of 6 bases from V and 2 bases from J, the junction contained 0 bases not matched to a gene. The CDR3 here is CSVGLAGAYNEQFF. The CDR3, as DNA: TGCAGCGTGGGACTAGCGGGAGCCTACAATGAGCAGTTCTTC.

The chain couples TRBV5-1 to TRBJ2-1; possible D gene TRBD2, 5 bases. The CDR3 contains 15 residues. V was cut by 0 bases and J by 4 bases, with 11 bases left in between. Germline V gives CDR1 SGHRS, CDR2 YFSETQ. The CDR3 nucleotides are TGCGCCAGCAGCTTGGGGCCAGCGGAATACAATGAGCAGTTCTTC. This translates into CASSLGPAEYNEQFF.

The rearrangement links TRBV5-1 to TRBJ1-2; 9 bases line up with TRBD1. In germline, CDR1 is SGHRS, CDR2 YFSETQ. The V segment lost 4 bases and the J segment 6 bases; nucleotides outside the gene matches: 7. This CDR3 contains 14 residues. CDR3: CASSRGQGVDGYTF. In DNA form, the CDR3 reads TGCGCCAGCAGCAGGGGACAGGGCGTCGATGGCTACACCTTC. Together with reference TRBV5-1 and TRBJ1-2, the CDR3 gives the full variable domain: KAGVTQTPRYLIKTRGQQVTLSCSPISGHRSVSWYQQTPGQGLQFLFEYFSETQRNKGNFPGRFSGRQFSNSRSEMNVSTLELGDSALYLCASSRGQGVDGYTFGSGTRLTVV.

The rearrangement links TRBV28 to TRBJ1-5, with D unresolved. The CDR3 sequence is 19 residues long. The germline V gene encodes CDR1 MDHEN and CDR2 SYDVKM. V lost 3 bases and J lost 0, with 21 bases in between. In DNA form, the CDR3 reads TGTGCCAGCAGTTTCGGGTCACTCGAGCGGGTTTATAGCAATCAGCCCCAGCATTTT. Encoded protein: CASSFGSLERVYSNQPQHF.

V gene TRBV20-1 combines with J gene TRBJ1-2, with D maybe TRBD1 (6 bases). CDR1 and CDR2 (germline): DFQATT, SNEGSKA (reference sequence). This CDR3 comprises 13 residues. The ends were cut back, 3 bases at V and 3 bases at J, with 11 bases in the middle. The CDR3 reads CSASMGAHYGYTF. CDR3 nucleotide sequence: TGCAGTGCTAGTATGGGGGCTCACTATGGCTACACCTTC.